This is a list of T cell receptor beta chains from one sample in a study of human T cells and chemical hapten exposure. MiXCR, run by TCRdb on the RACE reads, gives a single entry per CDR3 protein. The data show 95,000 to 150,000 distinct CDR3 sequences, approximately 13% seen once. The source was whole blood, collected in connection with sensitization to the hapten diphenylcyclopropenone (DPC). The receptor set was obtained from a woman under 30 with alopecia areata. Some clones in this sample may be carry-over from other donors' samples. Both conserved end residues are part of each CDR3. D genes are given only for firm matches. Some rows mark clone size as missing; the rest say once, few, many or name a class of expanded clone.

V: TRBV6-2/TRBV6-3; J: TRBJ1-2; D: TRBD1; size: NA; CDR3: CASSRGQANYGYTF; DNA: TGTGCCAGCAGTCGCGGACAGGCTAACTATGGCTACACCTTC
V: TRBV4-1; J: TRBJ1-2; D: NA; size: many; CDR3: CASSLRTDSYGYTF; DNA: TGCGCCAGCAGCCTCAGGACAGATTCCTATGGCTACACCTTC
V: TRBV11-2; J: TRBJ2-1; D: NA; size: many; CDR3: CASSLPGNEQFF; DNA: TGTGCCAGCAGTTTACCGGGCAATGAGCAGTTCTTC
V: TRBV4-3; J: TRBJ2-7; D: NA; size: NA; CDR3: CASSQEIADSPGEQYF; DNA: TGCGCCAGCAGCCAAGAAATAGCGGACAGCCCAGGGGAGCAGTACTTC
V: TRBV2; J: TRBJ1-5; D: NA; size: few; CDR3: CASRLDGNQPQHF; DNA: TGTGCCAGCAGGTTGGACGGTAATCAGCCCCAGCATTTT
V: TRBV7-2; J: TRBJ1-2; D: NA; size: NA; CDR3: CASSSDTYGYTF; DNA: TGTGCCAGCAGCTCGGACACCTATGGCTACACCTTC
V: TRBV6-1; J: TRBJ2-7; D: NA; size: few; CDR3: CASMVAGALEQYF; DNA: TGTGCCAGCATGGTGGCGGGGGCTCTCGAGCAGTACTTC
V: TRBV7-8; J: TRBJ2-7; D: NA; size: few; CDR3: CASSLGGAASSYEQYF; DNA: TGTGCCAGCAGCTTGGGGGGGGCCGCGAGCTCCTACGAGCAGTACTTC
V: TRBV12-3/TRBV12-4; J: TRBJ2-6; D: NA; size: NA; CDR3: CASRPTGPRTKANVLTF; DNA: TGTGCCAGCAGACCGACCGGGCCCCGGACTAAAGCCAACGTCCTGACTTTC
V: TRBV5-4; J: TRBJ2-6; D: NA; size: many; CDR3: CASSFAQGTGANVLTF; DNA: TGTGCCAGCAGCTTTGCCCAGGGGACTGGGGCCAACGTCCTGACTTTC
V: TRBV19; J: TRBJ2-5; D: NA; size: few; CDR3: CASSPGTAQETQYF; DNA: TGTGCCAGTAGTCCCGGGACTGCTCAAGAGACCCAGTACTTC
V: TRBV29-1; J: TRBJ1-5; D: NA; size: few; CDR3: CSVEAGVGQPQHF; DNA: TGCAGCGTTGAAGCAGGGGTGGGACAGCCCCAGCATTTT
V: TRBV7-6; J: TRBJ2-7; D: NA; size: few; CDR3: CASSLGDPGGGAYEQYF; DNA: TGTGCCAGCAGCTTAGGGGACCCCGGGGGAGGTGCGTACGAGCAGTACTTC
V: TRBV18; J: TRBJ1-4; D: TRBD1; size: NA; CDR3: CASSPAGTGNEKLFF; DNA: TGTGCCAGCTCACCGGCCGGGACAGGGAACGAAAAACTGTTTTTT
V: TRBV20-1; J: TRBJ2-5; D: NA; size: few; CDR3: CSARIPPQETQYF; DNA: TGCAGTGCAAGGATCCCCCCTCAAGAGACCCAGTACTTC
V: TRBV5-1; J: TRBJ1-2; D: NA; size: few; CDR3: CASSLEGVTKTYGYTF; DNA: TGCGCCAGCAGCCTGGAGGGGGTTACAAAGACCTATGGCTACACCTTC
V: TRBV28; J: TRBJ2-5; D: NA; size: few; CDR3: CASHKGGIISETQYF; DNA: TGTGCCAGCCATAAGGGGGGTATCATTTCAGAGACCCAGTACTTC
V: TRBV30; J: TRBJ2-1; D: NA; size: NA; CDR3: CAWSTNRVEQFF; DNA: TGTGCCTGGAGTACTAACAGGGTTGAGCAGTTCTTC
V: TRBV2; J: TRBJ1-6; D: TRBD1; size: once; CDR3: CASSDVDRVGSPLHF; DNA: TGTGCCAGCAGTGATGTAGACAGGGTAGGGTCACCCCTCCACTTT
V: TRBV6-2/TRBV6-3; J: TRBJ1-2; D: NA; size: NA; CDR3: CASSYQQGSNYGYTF; DNA: TGTGCCAGCAGTTACCAGCAGGGGTCTAACTATGGCTACACCTTC
V: TRBV27; J: TRBJ2-1; D: TRBD2; size: few; CDR3: CASSFGGGHNEQFF; DNA: TGTGCCAGCAGTTTCGGGGGGGGCCACAATGAGCAGTTCTTC
V: TRBV9; J: TRBJ1-3; D: NA; size: few; CDR3: CASSATIPVSGNTIYF; DNA: TGTGCCAGCAGCGCCACGATCCCGGTCTCTGGAAACACCATATATTTT